This TCR beta chain is from a study of identifying expanded T cells in peripheral blood. Study findings and constraints: Clone count variance between roughly 2-week samples rose with total template count. Over approximately two and four weeks, about 15 and 19 clones changed, versus roughly 1.2 between replicates.

The repertoire was sequenced with immunoSEQ multiplex PCR; TCRdb's copy has only in-frame clones and lacks some. The data show tens of thousands of clones, less than 90% seen once. During the collection period, no donor immune events like infections were recorded. Concerning this clone: Its antigen is unknown.

This clonotype originated in a person aged 18 to 70 in good health. Sequenced input: blood.

The CDR3: CASSPNIHEQYF. The CDR3 DNA reads TGTGCCAGCAGCCCCAACATCCACGAGCAGTACTTC. The chain employs TRBV7-2 and TRBJ2-7, with D unresolved. V lost 5 bases and J lost 5, with 10 bases in between. The CDR3 is 12 amino acids. Per the germline V gene, CDR1 is SGHTA and CDR2 is FQGNSA.